This is a list of T cell receptor beta chains from one sample in a study of blood T cell repertoires in COVID-19. The method was immunoSEQ multiplex PCR; TCRdb's version includes in-frame clones alone and lacks a portion of them. The data show tens of thousands of clones, about 87% seen once. Sequenced: peripheral blood. Source of these receptors: a man aged 35 to 55 with acute or convalescent COVID-19. Each CDR3 is given with its conserved first and last residue. The D gene is left open where the match is weak. Rows may omit the clone size; those that give it use once, few, many or a size class.

abundance: -
d_gene: -
v_gene: TRBV21-1
j_gene: TRBJ1-6
CDR3nt: TGTGCCAGCAGCAAGAGTCAGTTGCAGGCTTCACCCCTCCACTTT
CDR3aa: CASSKSQLQASPLHF

abundance: -
d_gene: -
v_gene: TRBV7-3
j_gene: TRBJ2-3
CDR3nt: TGTGCCAGCAGCTTAATTGTGACAGATACTCTGTATTTT
CDR3aa: CASSLIVTDTLYF

abundance: -
d_gene: TRBD1
v_gene: TRBV5-4
j_gene: TRBJ2-2
CDR3nt: TGTGCCAGCAGCCGGGACAGCCGACGGGACACCGGGGAGCTGTTTTTT
CDR3aa: CASSRDSRRDTGELFF

abundance: -
d_gene: -
v_gene: TRBV14
j_gene: TRBJ2-5
CDR3nt: TGTGCCAGCAGCCACGTAAACCTTAGGACTCCCCGGGGAGAGACCCAGTACTTC
CDR3aa: CASSHVNLRTPRGETQYF

abundance: once
d_gene: TRBD1
v_gene: TRBV19
j_gene: TRBJ1-1
CDR3nt: TGTGCCAGTAGTCTTACCGGGACAGGGAACACTGAAGCTTTCTTT
CDR3aa: CASSLTGTGNTEAFF

abundance: -
d_gene: TRBD1
v_gene: TRBV6-6
j_gene: TRBJ2-7
CDR3nt: TGTGCCAGCAGTCAGGGACAGTACTACGAGCAGTACTTC
CDR3aa: CASSQGQYYEQYF

abundance: once
d_gene: -
v_gene: TRBV19
j_gene: TRBJ2-1
CDR3nt: TGTGCCAGTAGTATTTATAGCTCCTACAATGAGCAGTTCTTC
CDR3aa: CASSIYSSYNEQFF

abundance: -
d_gene: TRBD1
v_gene: TRBV7-2
j_gene: TRBJ2-7
CDR3nt: TGTGCCAGCAGCCCCGACAGGGCCCAGGACGAGCAGTACTTC
CDR3aa: CASSPDRAQDEQYF

abundance: -
d_gene: TRBD1
v_gene: TRBV6-2/TRBV6-3
j_gene: TRBJ1-2
CDR3nt: TGTGCCAGCAGTTCCGGGACAGGGCGTTTCTATGGCTACACCTTC
CDR3aa: CASSSGTGRFYGYTF

abundance: -
d_gene: -
v_gene: TRBV7-2
j_gene: TRBJ1-4
CDR3nt: TGTGCCAGCACCGCAGCAGGGCGTGGGGAAAAACTGTTTTTT
CDR3aa: CASTAAGRGEKLFF

abundance: -
d_gene: -
v_gene: TRBV25-1
j_gene: TRBJ1-2
CDR3nt: TGTGCCAGCAGTGTGACAGGAGGCAGGCGCTATGGCTACACCTTC
CDR3aa: CASSVTGGRRYGYTF

abundance: -
d_gene: -
v_gene: TRBV6-5
j_gene: TRBJ1-2
CDR3nt: TGTGCCAGCAGGACTCGGGGGGGTTCTGAGGGCTACACCTTC
CDR3aa: CASRTRGGSEGYTF

abundance: -
d_gene: TRBD1
v_gene: TRBV30
j_gene: TRBJ1-2
CDR3nt: TGTGCCTGGGGGGACAGGGGCCTCTATGGCTACACCTTC
CDR3aa: CAWGDRGLYGYTF

abundance: -
d_gene: -
v_gene: TRBV5-1
j_gene: TRBJ1-1
CDR3nt: TGCGCCAGCAGCATCCGGGACTCGAACACTGAAGCTTTCTTT
CDR3aa: CASSIRDSNTEAFF

abundance: -
d_gene: TRBD1
v_gene: TRBV5-8
j_gene: TRBJ1-5
CDR3nt: TGTGCCAGCAGCTTCCGGGACAGGGTTCACGCTGGCAATCAGCCCCAGCATTTT
CDR3aa: CASSFRDRVHAGNQPQHF

abundance: once
d_gene: -
v_gene: TRBV6-5
j_gene: TRBJ1-2
CDR3nt: TGTGCCAGCAGTTATGTCGGGGGGGCTGGCTATGGCTACACCTTC
CDR3aa: CASSYVGGAGYGYTF

abundance: -
d_gene: TRBD1
v_gene: TRBV2
j_gene: TRBJ2-3
CDR3nt: TGTGCCAGCGGACAGGACACAGATACGCAGTATTTT
CDR3aa: CASGQDTDTQYF

abundance: -
d_gene: TRBD2
v_gene: TRBV6-2/TRBV6-3
j_gene: TRBJ2-1
CDR3nt: TGTGCCAGCAGCAGGACTAGCGGGTCGTACAATGAGCAGTTCTTC
CDR3aa: CASSRTSGSYNEQFF

abundance: -
d_gene: TRBD1
v_gene: TRBV30
j_gene: TRBJ1-6
CDR3nt: TGTGCCTGGAGTCAAGACAGGGGAAATTCACCCCTCCACTTT
CDR3aa: CAWSQDRGNSPLHF

abundance: -
d_gene: TRBD2
v_gene: TRBV6-6
j_gene: TRBJ2-7
CDR3nt: TGTGCCAGCAGTTACTCTGGGGAGGGCTCGGGGCAGTACTTC
CDR3aa: CASSYSGEGSGQYF

abundance: -
d_gene: -
v_gene: TRBV6-5
j_gene: TRBJ1-1
CDR3nt: TGTGCCAGCAGTTACGGGGGCCGGAACACTGAAGCTTTCTTT
CDR3aa: CASSYGGRNTEAFF

abundance: -
d_gene: TRBD1
v_gene: TRBV13
j_gene: TRBJ1-3
CDR3nt: TGTGCCAGCAGCCCCGGAAGGAGACAGGGCTCTGGAAACACCATATATTTT
CDR3aa: CASSPGRRQGSGNTIYF

abundance: -
d_gene: -
v_gene: TRBV9
j_gene: TRBJ2-3
CDR3nt: TGTGCCAGCAGCGTAGGGGCGGGGCCCACAGATACGCAGTATTTT
CDR3aa: CASSVGAGPTDTQYF

abundance: -
d_gene: -
v_gene: TRBV27
j_gene: TRBJ1-2
CDR3nt: TGTGCCAGCCGACCTGGGGGGGGAGGAGGCAACTATGGCTACACCTTC
CDR3aa: CASRPGGGGGNYGYTF

abundance: -
d_gene: -
v_gene: TRBV12-3/TRBV12-4
j_gene: TRBJ1-4
CDR3nt: TGTGCCAGCAGTTTCGGAGTTAATGAAAAACTGTTTTTT
CDR3aa: CASSFGVNEKLFF

abundance: -
d_gene: TRBD1
v_gene: TRBV19
j_gene: TRBJ2-5
CDR3nt: TGTGCCAGTACCAAAGGACAGGGGGCGAGAGAGACCCAGTACTTC
CDR3aa: CASTKGQGARETQYF

abundance: few
d_gene: -
v_gene: TRBV6-5
j_gene: TRBJ2-7
CDR3nt: TGTGCCAGCAGTTACTCTAGCAAGGGGGAGCAGTACTTC
CDR3aa: CASSYSSKGEQYF

abundance: -
d_gene: TRBD1
v_gene: TRBV10-2
j_gene: TRBJ2-3
CDR3nt: TGCGCCAGCAGTGAATCGGGGACAGTTCTGGACACGCAGTATTTT
CDR3aa: CASSESGTVLDTQYF

abundance: -
d_gene: -
v_gene: TRBV10-3
j_gene: TRBJ1-2
CDR3nt: TGTGCCATCAGTGCCACAGGGACGGGCTATGGCTACACCTTC
CDR3aa: CAISATGTGYGYTF

abundance: few
d_gene: TRBD1
v_gene: TRBV5-6
j_gene: TRBJ1-2
CDR3nt: TGTGCCAGCAGCCCGGGTCAGGGGGCGCGAGGCTACACCTTC
CDR3aa: CASSPGQGARGYTF

abundance: few
d_gene: TRBD2
v_gene: TRBV11-2
j_gene: TRBJ2-7
CDR3nt: TGTGCCAGCAGCCTAGTGGCGGGAGGCCCCTCCTACGAGCAGTACTTC
CDR3aa: CASSLVAGGPSYEQYF

abundance: -
d_gene: TRBD2
v_gene: TRBV18
j_gene: TRBJ2-5
CDR3nt: TGTGCCAGCTCACCTTATGGACTAGGGGAGGCGTGGGTCCAAGAGACCCAGTACTTC
CDR3aa: CASSPYGLGEAWVQETQYF

abundance: -
d_gene: -
v_gene: TRBV4-1
j_gene: TRBJ2-3
CDR3nt: TGCGCCAGCAGCCAAGAGAGCCGCACAGATACGCAGTATTTT
CDR3aa: CASSQESRTDTQYF

abundance: -
d_gene: -
v_gene: TRBV30
j_gene: TRBJ2-2
CDR3nt: TGTGCCTGGATCTTAAAGGGGGTGACGAACACCGGGGAGCTGTTTTTT
CDR3aa: CAWILKGVTNTGELFF

abundance: -
d_gene: -
v_gene: TRBV30
j_gene: TRBJ2-2
CDR3nt: TGTGCCTCACTCCAGCGGCGAGGGGAGCTGTTTTTT
CDR3aa: CASLQRRGELFF

abundance: -
d_gene: -
v_gene: TRBV6-1
j_gene: TRBJ1-2
CDR3nt: TGTGCCAGCAGTGAAACAGGGAACTATGGCTACACCTTC
CDR3aa: CASSETGNYGYTF

abundance: -
d_gene: -
v_gene: TRBV19
j_gene: TRBJ1-5
CDR3nt: TGTGCCAGTAGGACCCGGGACACGAGCAATCAGCCCCAGCATTTT
CDR3aa: CASRTRDTSNQPQHF

abundance: -
d_gene: -
v_gene: TRBV13
j_gene: TRBJ2-7
CDR3nt: TGTGCCAGCAGCCTCGGGACACCTGCCTACGAGCAGTACTTC
CDR3aa: CASSLGTPAYEQYF

abundance: -
d_gene: -
v_gene: TRBV21-1
j_gene: TRBJ1-1
CDR3nt: TGTGCCAGCAGCAAACAGACAGGGGAGAACACTGAAGCTTTCTTT
CDR3aa: CASSKQTGENTEAFF

abundance: few
d_gene: TRBD1
v_gene: TRBV3-1/TRBV3-2
j_gene: TRBJ1-1
CDR3nt: TGTGCCAGCAGCCGGAGGGACAGGGGGGAAGCTTTCTTT
CDR3aa: CASSRRDRGEAFF

abundance: -
d_gene: TRBD1
v_gene: TRBV6-4
j_gene: TRBJ1-2
CDR3nt: TGTGCCAGCAGCGAAACCGGGACAGGGGGCTATGGCTACACCTTC
CDR3aa: CASSETGTGGYGYTF

abundance: -
d_gene: -
v_gene: TRBV11-2
j_gene: TRBJ1-1
CDR3nt: TGTGCCAGCAGCTTATCAAGGGGGGGAACTGAAGCTTTCTTT
CDR3aa: CASSLSRGGTEAFF

abundance: -
d_gene: TRBD1
v_gene: TRBV6-6
j_gene: TRBJ1-4
CDR3nt: TGTGCCGGCAGTTCGGACAGGGGTGGTGAAAAACTGTTTTTT
CDR3aa: CAGSSDRGGEKLFF

abundance: -
d_gene: -
v_gene: TRBV19
j_gene: TRBJ2-7
CDR3nt: TGTGCCAGTAGTATTAAACCGACAGCATCATACTACGAGCAGTACTTC
CDR3aa: CASSIKPTASYYEQYF

abundance: -
d_gene: -
v_gene: TRBV11-2
j_gene: TRBJ2-4
CDR3nt: TGTGCCAGCAGCCCGAGTCTAGCCAAAAACATTCAGTACTTC
CDR3aa: CASSPSLAKNIQYF

abundance: -
d_gene: -
v_gene: TRBV5-1
j_gene: TRBJ1-3
CDR3nt: TGCGCCAGCAGCTTGGAAGCTAGCTCTGGAAACACCATATATTTT
CDR3aa: CASSLEASSGNTIYF

abundance: -
d_gene: -
v_gene: TRBV5-4
j_gene: TRBJ2-2
CDR3nt: TGTGCCAGCAGCTCGCCGCGAGACACCGGGGAGCTGTTTTTT
CDR3aa: CASSSPRDTGELFF

abundance: -
d_gene: -
v_gene: TRBV30
j_gene: TRBJ1-3
CDR3nt: TGTGCCTGGAGTTCAGGAAACACCATATATTTT
CDR3aa: CAWSSGNTIYF

abundance: -
d_gene: TRBD2
v_gene: TRBV5-6
j_gene: TRBJ2-7
CDR3nt: TGTGCCAGCAGCTTGACTAGCGGAGGATTCTACGAGCAGTACTTC
CDR3aa: CASSLTSGGFYEQYF

abundance: -
d_gene: TRBD2
v_gene: TRBV5-1
j_gene: TRBJ2-1
CDR3nt: TGCGCCAGCCCCGGGGCTAGCGGCTACAATGAGCAGTTCTTC
CDR3aa: CASPGASGYNEQFF

abundance: once
d_gene: -
v_gene: TRBV10-2
j_gene: TRBJ2-1
CDR3nt: TGCGCCAGCAGAATTTTCAGGGTGAGCTCCTACAATGAGCAGTTCTTC
CDR3aa: CASRIFRVSSYNEQFF

abundance: -
d_gene: -
v_gene: TRBV19
j_gene: TRBJ1-6
CDR3nt: TGTGCCAGTAGTAGGGCGACGAATTCACCCCTCCACTTT
CDR3aa: CASSRATNSPLHF

abundance: -
d_gene: -
v_gene: TRBV3-1/TRBV3-2
j_gene: TRBJ2-2
CDR3nt: TGTGCCAGCAGCCACCCCTGGGGGGGCGCGTACACCGGGGAGCTGTTTTTT
CDR3aa: CASSHPWGGAYTGELFF

abundance: -
d_gene: -
v_gene: TRBV7-9
j_gene: TRBJ2-3
CDR3nt: TGTGCCAGCAGCTCCTCGGGACACTCGGGTACGCAGTATTTT
CDR3aa: CASSSSGHSGTQYF

abundance: -
d_gene: -
v_gene: TRBV7-9
j_gene: TRBJ2-3
CDR3nt: TGTGCCAGCAGCCCGGACACCTACACAGATACGCAGTATTTT
CDR3aa: CASSPDTYTDTQYF

abundance: -
d_gene: -
v_gene: TRBV29-1
j_gene: TRBJ1-2
CDR3nt: TGCAGCGTCGATTCAGGGTCGTCGGTTGGCTACACCTTC
CDR3aa: CSVDSGSSVGYTF

abundance: -
d_gene: -
v_gene: TRBV30
j_gene: TRBJ2-3
CDR3nt: TGTGCCTCTGAGGGGGTTATCGGTACAGATACGCAGTATTTT
CDR3aa: CASEGVIGTDTQYF